Listed below are T cell receptor beta chains from one sample, sequenced in a study of blood T cell repertoires in COVID-19. Data came from immunoSEQ multiplex PCR; TCRdb stores just in-frame clones and leaves some out. The data hold approximately 110,000 clones, with less than 85% observed a single time. Sequenced input: peripheral blood. These receptor sequences come from a human donor with acute or convalescent COVID-19. The donor label of this sample is uncertain. Both conserved end residues are part of each CDR3. D genes are given only for firm matches. Some rows have no size entry. The others give once, few or many, or a class for an expanded clone.

d_call clone_size j_call v_call cdr3_nt cdr3_aa
TRBD2 once TRBJ2-3 TRBV28 TGTGCCAGCAGCCCACCACTAGCGGGGGGAAATACGCAGTATTTT CASSPPLAGGNTQYF
. . TRBJ1-1 TRBV7-2 TGTGCCAGCAGCGTCGAAGCGGTTTCGAACACTGAAGCTTTCTTT CASSVEAVSNTEAFF
. . TRBJ2-2 TRBV23-1 TGCGCCAGCAGTCAGCCCGTTCGGGGAAGGGCCACCGGGGAGCTGTTTTTT CASSQPVRGRATGELFF
. few TRBJ2-5 TRBV27 TGTGCCAGCAGTTTCACAGGGCAAGAGACCCAGTACTTC CASSFTGQETQYF
TRBD2 . TRBJ2-3 TRBV7-8 TGTGCCAGCAGCTTAGCTGCAGGACTAGGCGCTACGCAGTATTTT CASSLAAGLGATQYF
. . TRBJ2-5 TRBV7-6 TGTGCCAGCAGCCCAGGTGATAATAGCGGCCAAGAGACCCAGTACTTC CASSPGDNSGQETQYF
. few TRBJ2-7 TRBV5-8 TGTGCCAGCAGCTTGGGGGACATCGGCGAGCAGTACTTC CASSLGDIGEQYF
. many TRBJ1-3 TRBV7-2 TGTGCCAGCAGCACAGGGAGCTCTGGAAACACCATATATTTT CASSTGSSGNTIYF
. . TRBJ1-6 TRBV7-9 TGTGCCAGCAGCTTCTCGGGGATTGGGAGCATGTATAATTCACCCCTCCACTTT CASSFSGIGSMYNSPLHF
TRBD2 . TRBJ2-5 TRBV5-4 TGTGCCAGCAGCTTGCCCGGGACTAGAGTAGTCGAGACCCAGTACTTC CASSLPGTRVVETQYF
TRBD1 . TRBJ1-3 TRBV30 TGTGCCTGGAGCCGACAGGGAGGAAACACCATATATTTT CAWSRQGGNTIYF
TRBD1 . TRBJ1-1 TRBV19 TGTGCCAGTAGCACGGACAGGGACAACACTGAAGCTTTCTTT CASSTDRDNTEAFF
. . TRBJ2-7 TRBV6-5 TGTGCCAGCAGTTACGGGGGGGCCCCCTCCTACGAGCAGTACTTC CASSYGGAPSYEQYF
. . TRBJ2-7 TRBV11-2 TGTGCCAGCAGCTTAGCGGTTGGTAACTACGAGCAGTACTTC CASSLAVGNYEQYF